The subject of this entry is one T cell receptor (beta chain). This record belongs to a study of lymphopenia after photon versus proton radiotherapy. The CDR3 spans 14 residues. Germline V gives CDR1 SEHNR, CDR2 FQNEAQ (reference sequence). V lost 1 base and J 0 bases, leaving 4 bases between the germline ends. Measured with immunoSEQ multiplex PCR; TCRdb has only the in-frame clones, and not every one. The data hold approximately 22,000 clones, with about 84% observed a single time. Sequenced here: peripheral blood, sampled from a patient treated with proton-based radiotherapy. This TCR was sampled from a woman in her seventies with pancreatic cancer. The chain is built from TRBV7-9 and TRBJ1-5; D remains ambiguous. Here the CDR3 DNA reads TGTGCCAGCAGCTTAGATGGTAGCAATCAGCCCCAGCATTTT. The encoded protein is CASSLDGSNQPQHF. Combining the CDR3 with reference TRBV7-9 and TRBJ1-5 gives the whole variable domain DTGVSQNPRHKITKRGQNVTFRCDPISEHNRLYWYRQTLGQGPEFLTYFQNEAQLEKSRLLSDRFSAERPKGSFSTLEIQRTEQGDSAMYLCASSLDGSNQPQHFGDGTRLSIL.